Listed below are T cell receptor beta chains from one sample, sequenced in a study of CD4 and CD8 cells across lung adenocarcinoma regions. TCRdb called the PCR reads again in MiXCR, with one record for every CDR3 protein. The sample gives approximately 25,000 distinct CDR3 sequences, approximately 51% of which show up once; around 50% is in the top ten. Sequences were obtained from CD8+ T cells from the center of a lung tumor. Receptor source: a male donor with lung adenocarcinoma. The CD4 and CD8 labels of this study may be unreliable. Both conserved end residues are part of each CDR3. D genes are given only for firm matches. Where a row states a size, it is once, few, many or the class of an expanded clone; other rows omit it.

J: TRBJ2-7; D: NA; V: TRBV12-3/TRBV12-4; size: NA; DNA: TGTGCCAGCAGTTTTCGGTCTGGCGAGCAGTACTTC; CDR3: CASSFRSGEQYF
J: TRBJ1-6; D: NA; V: TRBV7-2; size: medium-sized; DNA: TGTGCCAGCAGTCCGAGACAGGAACGCTCCTATAATTCACCCCTCCACTTT; CDR3: CASSPRQERSYNSPLHF
J: TRBJ2-5; D: NA; V: TRBV6-1; size: few; DNA: TGTGCCAGCAGGGAGTGGTCTTTGTCCGGCGAAGAGACCCAGTACTTC; CDR3: CASREWSLSGEETQYF
J: TRBJ1-6; D: NA; V: TRBV27; size: many; DNA: TGTGCCAGCAGGCGATCGAGGAATTCACCCCTCCACTTT; CDR3: CASRRSRNSPLHF
J: TRBJ2-5; D: NA; V: TRBV6-8; size: NA; DNA: TGTTCCAGTGCTAGCCCCGGGGAGAGAGACAAAAAGACCCAGTACTTC; CDR3: CSSASPGERDKKTQYF
J: TRBJ2-5; D: NA; V: TRBV7-3; size: NA; DNA: TGTGCCAGCAGCCCTTCTCCCGCGACGATAGAGACCCAGTACTTC; CDR3: CASSPSPATIETQYF
J: TRBJ2-3; D: NA; V: TRBV6-5; size: many; DNA: TGTGCCAGCAGTTATGGTAGCACAGATACGCAGTATTTT; CDR3: CASSYGSTDTQYF
J: TRBJ2-3; D: TRBD2; V: TRBV27; size: NA; DNA: TGTGCCAGCAGTTCAAGGACTAGCTGGGCCAAAAATATGCAGTATTTC; CDR3: CASSSRTSWAKNMQYF
J: TRBJ2-1; D: NA; V: TRBV6-1; size: NA; DNA: TGTGCCAGCCGGGAAACGTGGGCTGGCAGCACCGATGAGCAGTTCTTT; CDR3: CASRETWAGSTDEQFF
J: TRBJ2-4; D: NA; V: TRBV6-5; size: NA; DNA: TGTGCCAGCAGTTCGGGGCTGAGCGGCAAAGACACGCAGTACTTC; CDR3: CASSSGLSGKDTQYF
J: TRBJ2-7; D: TRBD2; V: TRBV9; size: NA; DNA: TGTGCCAGCAGCGCGGGGGGGTTTGGCAAAAACACGCAGTACTTC; CDR3: CASSAGGFGKNTQYF
J: TRBJ2-7; D: NA; V: TRBV6-1; size: NA; DNA: TGTGCCAGCAGCCCGACGCGGCGTCGGGGCTACGAGCAGTACTTC; CDR3: CASSPTRRRGYEQYF
J: TRBJ2-7; D: TRBD2; V: TRBV6-1; size: NA; DNA: TGTGCCAGCAGCGAGGCGGGAGGGGGGGGCCGAGACAAAGATACGCAGTACTTC; CDR3: CASSEAGGGGRDKDTQYF
J: TRBJ2-5; D: TRBD2; V: TRBV4-2; size: once; DNA: TGTGCCAGCAGCCAAGACCTAGCGGGAGGTGCGCTCCAAGAGACCCAGTACTTC; CDR3: CASSQDLAGGALQETQYF
J: TRBJ1-2; D: TRBD1; V: TRBV6-1; size: few; DNA: TGTGCCAGCGAGGGGACAGTTGATGGCTACACCTTC; CDR3: CASEGTVDGYTF
J: TRBJ2-7; D: NA; V: TRBV4-1; size: NA; DNA: TGCGCCAGCAGCCCTGAGTGGCCTGGGCCGTACGAGCAGTACTTC; CDR3: CASSPEWPGPYEQYF
J: TRBJ1-2; D: TRBD1; V: TRBV12-3/TRBV12-4; size: NA; DNA: TGTGCCAGCAGTTTCCGGGACAGGCCTGGCTATGGCTACACCTTC; CDR3: CASSFRDRPGYGYTF
J: TRBJ2-7; D: TRBD2; V: TRBV6-1; size: once; DNA: TGTGCCGCGGGGGGCGGGGGCGGACACACAGAGACGCAGTACTTC; CDR3: CAAGGGGGHTETQYF
J: TRBJ2-7; D: TRBD2; V: TRBV6-5; size: many; DNA: TGTGCCAGCAGTTACTCAGTGAGGGGCGGGAGCGAGCAGTACTTC; CDR3: CASSYSVRGGSEQYF
J: TRBJ1-1; D: NA; V: TRBV5-1; size: once; DNA: TGCGCCAGCAGCCCGAGGGTCGATAGGGGAGCTGAAGCTTTCTTT; CDR3: CASSPRVDRGAEAFF
J: TRBJ2-3; D: TRBD1; V: TRBV10-2; size: NA; DNA: TGCGCGAGCAGCGAGAGAGGGGGCACAGATACGCAGTATTTC; CDR3: CASSERGGTDTQYF
J: TRBJ2-7; D: TRBD2; V: TRBV10-3; size: many; DNA: TGTGCCATCTACCCCGGGACTAGATTTAACGAGCAGTACTTC; CDR3: CAIYPGTRFNEQYF
J: TRBJ1-5; D: TRBD1; V: TRBV27; size: NA; DNA: TGTGCCAGCAGTGCCGGGACAGGGCCCAATCAGCCCCAGCATTTT; CDR3: CASSAGTGPNQPQHF
J: TRBJ2-1; D: NA; V: TRBV6-1; size: NA; DNA: NA; CDR3: CASRGTWASGTDAQFF
J: TRBJ2-5; D: NA; V: TRBV6-4; size: NA; DNA: TGTGCCAGCTCCAAGGGTGACGGGCAGTACTTC; CDR3: CASSKGDGQYF
J: TRBJ2-1; D: NA; V: TRBV6-1; size: NA; DNA: TGTGCCAGCAGTGAAGGGACAGTTAATGAGCAGTTCTTC; CDR3: CASSEGTVNEQFF
J: TRBJ2-3; D: NA; V: TRBV6-1; size: NA; DNA: TGTGCCAGCAGTGATAAACGGGCTGTGAGCACAGAGGAGCAGTATTTT; CDR3: CASSDKRAVSTEEQYF
J: TRBJ2-5; D: NA; V: TRBV6-5; size: NA; DNA: TGTGCCAGCGGGTACGGGAGCCGGGACCCAGATACCCAGTACTTC; CDR3: CASGYGSRDPDTQYF
J: TRBJ2-1; D: NA; V: TRBV7-6; size: many; DNA: TGTGCCAGCAGCTTAGGGCAGAAAGGGAATGAGCAGTTCTTC; CDR3: CASSLGQKGNEQFF
J: TRBJ2-1; D: NA; V: TRBV27; size: many; DNA: TGTGCCAGCAGCCCTACTAATTACAATGAGCAGTTCTTC; CDR3: CASSPTNYNEQFF
J: TRBJ1-1; D: NA; V: TRBV10-2; size: NA; DNA: TGCGCCAGCAGTGAGTCGGGCAGGTCGAACACTGAAGCTTTCTTT; CDR3: CASSESGRSNTEAFF
J: TRBJ2-7; D: NA; V: TRBV14; size: NA; DNA: TGTGCCAGCAGCCGACGAGGAACCTACGAGCAGTACTTC; CDR3: CASSRRGTYEQYF
J: TRBJ2-3; D: TRBD2; V: TRBV6-2/TRBV6-3; size: few; DNA: TGTGCCAGCAGTCCGGGACTAGCGGGAGTAGATACGCAGTATTTT; CDR3: CASSPGLAGVDTQYF
J: TRBJ2-1; D: NA; V: TRBV6-1; size: few; DNA: TGTGCCAGCAGTGTGGTAAGGCTTTCCAATGAGCAGTTCTTC; CDR3: CASSVVRLSNEQFF
J: TRBJ1-6; D: TRBD1; V: TRBV10-2; size: many; DNA: TGCGCCAGTTGGGACAGGGTCGCTTCACCCCTCCACTTT; CDR3: CASWDRVASPLHF
J: TRBJ2-3; D: NA; V: TRBV6-1; size: NA; DNA: TGTGCCAGCAAGGGGCTCCGAGCCAAAAATACGCAGTATTTC; CDR3: CASKGLRAKNTQYF
J: TRBJ2-3; D: NA; V: TRBV12-3/TRBV12-4; size: few; DNA: TGTGCCAGCAAGAATCTAGCGGATACGCAGTATTTT; CDR3: CASKNLADTQYF
J: TRBJ2-3; D: NA; V: TRBV10-3; size: NA; DNA: TGTGGGGGCGGAGGCCAAGAGACCCAGTACTTT; CDR3: CGGGGQETQYF
J: TRBJ1-1; D: TRBD1; V: TRBV10-3; size: NA; DNA: TGTGCCATACTGGGACAGCCGAACACTGAAGCTTTCTTT; CDR3: CAILGQPNTEAFF
J: TRBJ2-3; D: NA; V: TRBV4-1; size: NA; DNA: TGCGCCAGCAGCCAAGAATATAGCACAGATACGCAGTATTTT; CDR3: CASSQEYSTDTQYF
J: TRBJ2-3; D: NA; V: TRBV10-1; size: few; DNA: TGCGCCAGCAGTAAGGACCTCACAGATACGCAGTATTTT; CDR3: CASSKDLTDTQYF
J: TRBJ2-1; D: NA; V: TRBV25-1; size: NA; DNA: TGTGCCAGCAGCAGACTTACCCAAACCGGGACCCTTAGCTCCTACAATGAGCAGTTCTTC; CDR3: CASSRLTQTGTLSSYNEQFF
J: TRBJ2-5; D: TRBD1; V: TRBV6-1; size: many; DNA: TGTGCCAGCAGTCCCAGGGACAGCCCCAGGAAGACCCAGTACTTC; CDR3: CASSPRDSPRKTQYF
J: TRBJ2-4; D: NA; V: TRBV27; size: NA; DNA: TGTGCCATCAGTTCGGGGCTCGGGGGCAGTGCCAAAGACACCCAGTACTTC; CDR3: CAISSGLGGSAKDTQYF
J: TRBJ2-4; D: NA; V: TRBV15; size: NA; DNA: TGTGCCACCGCCAGCCTCGGGGGGCGTGACCAAAACATCCAGTACTTC; CDR3: CATASLGGRDQNIQYF
J: TRBJ2-7; D: TRBD1; V: TRBV6-1; size: few; DNA: TGTGCCAGCAGTACGGACAGGGCAAACTACGAGCAGTACTTC; CDR3: CASSTDRANYEQYF